The clone carrying this T cell receptor beta chain was counted between two and nine times. Antigen unknown. Use of 60 Vbeta and 13 Jbeta primers characterized the PCR. Per the study methods: It was a later analysis that counted 83 million or so unique TCR beta chains, of which 9 million to 13 million were shared. Method: immunoSEQ multiplex PCR; TCRdb's copy keeps in-frame clones and lacks some. V and J calls and clone size are copied from that table; D and trimming were computed from the DNA. The table shows about 180,000 clones, with 75% to 85% occurring only once. The source of the sample is a study of cytomegalovirus exposure and HLA in healthy donors. General study findings and limits: High specificity and sensitivity for cytomegalovirus status were reported for the classifier. Researchers reported from a later analysis that most CMV-associated TCR beta chains appeared HLA-restricted. Prediction of most subjects' HLA-A and HLA-B alleles by TCR beta sequences was reportedly accurate.

Germline CDR1 WSHSY, CDR2 SAAADI. V gave up 3 bases and J gave up 0 bases; unmatched junction bases: 3. This CDR3 has 17 amino acids. The receptor was isolated from a woman in her twenties or thirties in good health and CMV-seropositive. The V and J genes are TRBV10-2 and TRBJ1-6, with 9 bases lining up with TRBD1. The material sequenced was PBMCs. CDR3 region: CASSEGQGSSYNSPLHF. The CDR3 region has the DNA TGCGCCAGCAGTGAAGGACAGGGGAGCTCCTATAATTCACCCCTCCACTTT.